Only one count was recorded for the clone carrying this T cell receptor (beta chain). The participants were between roughly 18 and 100 years old and came from some 25 US areas. These data belong to a study of blood T cell repertoires in COVID-19. V was cut by 0 bases and J by 4 bases, with 9 bases left in between. This CDR3 is built from 15 residues. Germline V gene lookup returns CDR1 MRHNA and CDR2 SNTAGT. Authors' processing steps: Reference gene primer amplification in the assay estimated nucleated cell counts. Profiled with immunoSEQ multiplex PCR; TCRdb holds only in-frame clones, not every one. The DNA gave D and trimming, while V, J and clone size come from that table. The data contain more than 300,000 clones, 88% of them seen just once; the ten biggest clones take up more than 0.95%.

This receptor was obtained from a woman between 18 and 30 years old who had recovered from COVID-19. Source material: PBMCs or T cells enriched from blood (not recorded which). V gene TRBV6-4 combines with J gene TRBJ2-2; no firm D call. The CDR3, as DNA: TGTGCCAGCAGTGACTCGATACAGACCACCGGGGAGCTGTTTTTT. It yields the protein CASSDSIQTTGELFF.